The TCR beta chain described here comes from a study of blood T cell repertoires in COVID-19. Looking at the study overall: PBMCs, B-cell-depleted T cells, or T cells were the source of the cDNA or gDNA that made up the material.

This CDR3 contains 16 residues. The J segment lost 0 bases and the V segment lost 1 base, leaving 4 bases of the junction unmatched. CDR1 SEHNR and CDR2 FQNEAQ come from the germline V gene (reference sequence). In the authors' methods: Amplified reference gene primers provided the basis for estimating nucleated cell counts. Produced via immunoSEQ multiplex PCR; TCRdb's table is partial and in-frame only. V and J calls and clone size follow that table, whereas D and trimming were derived from the DNA. Of 200,000 or so clones listed, approximately 90% are singletons. The sample comprised peripheral blood. The genes are TRBV7-9 and TRBJ1-2; 8 bases are a match to TRBD1. This clonotype originated in a man aged 65-85 years with active or convalescent COVID-19. Written as DNA, the CDR3 is TGTGCCAGCAGCTTAGGCTCAGGGGGCGCTAACTATGGCTACACCTTC. This gives the protein CASSLGSGGANYGYTF.